This TCR beta chain was observed in a study of T-cell reconstitution after alpha-beta-depleted transplantation in children. This clonotype was found a few times. Germline CDR1 and CDR2: SGHRS and YFSETQ. This CDR3 is 17 amino acids long. V gave up 1 base and J gave up 3 bases; unmatched junction bases: 8. Preparation of the TCRbeta library was carried out with unique molecular identifiers. TCRdb analysed the PCR reads with MiXCR anew, one entry per CDR3 protein. The sample consists of approximately 800,000 distinct CDR3 sequences, around 15% of them appearing once. The clonotype originates from a male patient between 10 and 17 years old who had a stem cell transplant for acute lymphoblastic leukemia, so the T cells may come from the graft donor. This material consisted of PBMCs, mostly from graft donor cells, taken 360 days after TCRalphabeta/CD19-depleted stem cell transplant. The J gene is TRBJ2-7, the V gene TRBV5-1, with 12 positions matching TRBD2. The CDR3 region is CASSLTRGLAGLYEQYF. CDR3 DNA sequence: TGCGCCAGCAGCTTGACGAGGGGACTAGCGGGTCTCTACGAGCAGTACTTC.